This T cell receptor (beta chain) was recorded in a study of breast tumors, draining lymph nodes, adjacent tissues. Findings and caveats of the study: Compared with lymph nodes, tumors were less diverse; compared with nontumor tissue, more.

The CDR3 is 14 residues long. With 3 bases removed from V and 4 bases from J, the gap between germline ends came to 9 bases. Looked up from germline, CDR1 is SGHNT and CDR2 is YENEEA. TCRdb called the multiplex PCR reads again in MiXCR, with one record for every CDR3 protein. The data hold approximately 140,000 distinct CDR3 sequences, with about 30% observed a single time. Axillary draining lymph nodes of breast cancer patients supplied the node samples. This clonotype has a count of ten or more. Antigen: not known. This chain uses TRBV11-3 with TRBJ2-2; TRBD1 might be the D (6 bases). This receptor was taken from a female donor with breast cancer. Some clones in this sample may be carry-over from other donors' samples. Sequenced sample: axillary lymph node tissue. The CDR3 DNA sequence: TGTGCCAGCAGCTTCAGGGGTACCACCGGGGAGCTGTTTTTT. Translating gives CASSFRGTTGELFF.